This is a list of T cell receptor beta chains from one sample in a study of cytomegalovirus exposure and HLA in healthy donors. The repertoire was sequenced with immunoSEQ multiplex PCR; TCRdb's copy has only in-frame clones and lacks some. The table records about 120,000 clones, about four fifths of them present only once. Material: PBMCs. The receptors here all came from a female donor in good health and CMV-seropositive. CDR3s include the opening cysteine and the closing phenylalanine or tryptophan. A D gene is named only where the DNA matches it firmly. Not every row has a clone size; where given, it reads once, few, many or a size class.

d_call,v_call,j_call,clone_size,cdr3_nt,cdr3_aa
TRBD2,TRBV9,TRBJ2-3,once,TGTGCCAGCAGCCCCTCCCCGGGACTAGCGGGGGGACCCGGGACAGATACGCAGTATTTT,CASSPSPGLAGGPGTDTQYF
TRBD1,TRBV19,TRBJ2-1,NA,TGTGCCAGTAGTCGGGCAGGGGGCGCGTACAATGAGCAGTTCTTC,CASSRAGGAYNEQFF
NA,TRBV18,TRBJ2-5,NA,TGTGCCAGCTCACCACAGTCTGGACAAAAAGAGACCCAGTACTTC,CASSPQSGQKETQYF
TRBD2,TRBV30,TRBJ2-2,NA,TGTGCCTGGAGTGTACTAGCGGCGAACACCGGGGAGCTGTTTTTT,CAWSVLAANTGELFF
TRBD1,TRBV5-1,TRBJ1-2,NA,TGCGCCAGCAGCCGTGACAGGGAATATGGCTACACCTTC,CASSRDREYGYTF
TRBD1,TRBV27,TRBJ2-2,NA,TGTGCCAGCGCCAGCCCCTTCACAGGGACAGTTCAGCTGTTTTTT,CASASPFTGTVQLFF
NA,TRBV7-7,TRBJ1-4,NA,TGTGCTAGCAGCCCAACCAGCGGGGTGGAAAAACTGTTTTTT,CASSPTSGVEKLFF
TRBD1,TRBV6-6,TRBJ2-5,NA,TGTGCCAGCAGTTACCCCATGACAGGGTTGGAGACCCAGTACTTC,CASSYPMTGLETQYF
NA,TRBV15,TRBJ2-5,NA,TGTGCCACCAGCAGCCGTAAATTTCCAGAGACCCAGTACTTC,CATSSRKFPETQYF
NA,TRBV30,TRBJ1-3,NA,TGTGCCTGGGGACATGGAAACACCATATATTTT,CAWGHGNTIYF
NA,TRBV5-4,TRBJ2-7,NA,TGTGCCAGCAGCGTGGGACTTCCCAGCTACGAGCAGTACTTC,CASSVGLPSYEQYF
TRBD2,TRBV19,TRBJ2-1,NA,TGTGCCAGTAGTAACCTAGCGGGCTACAATGAGCAGTTCTTC,CASSNLAGYNEQFF
NA,TRBV28,TRBJ1-2,NA,TGTGCCAGCACCCCGGGATCAGGGGAAAAGGGCTACACCTTC,CASTPGSGEKGYTF
TRBD1,TRBV4-3,TRBJ1-6,NA,TGCGCCAGCAGCCAAGATGGGCCAGGGGGCTCACCCCTCCACTTT,CASSQDGPGGSPLHF
TRBD2,TRBV5-4,TRBJ2-7,NA,TGTGCCAGCAGCCCCAGGACTAGCGGCACCTACGAGCAGTACTTC,CASSPRTSGTYEQYF
NA,TRBV30,TRBJ1-5,NA,TGTGCCTGGAGAATCGGAGGGGCCGTCAATCAGCCCCAGCATTTT,CAWRIGGAVNQPQHF
TRBD1,TRBV5-4,TRBJ1-5,NA,TGTGCCAGCAGCTTGGGGGGGACAGGTCCTCAGCCCCAGCATTTT,CASSLGGTGPQPQHF
TRBD2,TRBV28,TRBJ2-5,NA,TGTGCCAGCAGTTCCCCCGGGACTAGCGGACAAGAGACCCAGTACTTC,CASSSPGTSGQETQYF
TRBD1,TRBV10-3,TRBJ1-2,few,TGTGCCATCAGGGGACAGGGGGTGAACTATGGCTACACCTTC,CAIRGQGVNYGYTF
NA,TRBV28,TRBJ1-2,NA,TGTGCCAGTAAGCTTGGGGCGGATGGCTACACCTTC,CASKLGADGYTF
NA,TRBV7-9,TRBJ1-1,NA,TGTGCCAGCAGCTTAGGGCAGGGGCTCCGACCAGATGAAGCTTTCTTT,CASSLGQGLRPDEAFF
TRBD1,TRBV11-1,TRBJ2-5,NA,TGTGCCAGCAGGCAGTACAGGGGGCCCCCGGAGACCCAGTACTTC,CASRQYRGPPETQYF
NA,TRBV19,TRBJ2-3,NA,TGTGCCAGTTCGCCCCTGGAGGGACCTAGCACAGATACGCAGTATTTT,CASSPLEGPSTDTQYF
TRBD2,TRBV5-5,TRBJ2-1,NA,TGTGCCAGCAGCCTAAGCGGGGGGATTGACAATGAGCAGTTCTTC,CASSLSGGIDNEQFF
TRBD2,TRBV11-3,TRBJ2-2,NA,TGTGCCAGCAGCTTAGGCGGGGGACTCACCGGGGAGCTGTTTTTT,CASSLGGGLTGELFF
NA,TRBV5-1,TRBJ2-3,NA,TGCGCCAGCAGCTCGGCCAGGGGAGATACGCAGTATTTT,CASSSARGDTQYF
TRBD2,TRBV5-1,TRBJ2-1,once,TGCGCCAGCAGCTATCTAGCGGGGGGGCCTGGGACCTACAATGAGCAGTTCTTC,CASSYLAGGPGTYNEQFF
NA,TRBV5-1,TRBJ1-1,NA,TGCGCCAGCTCCGAACAGGCGGACATGAACACTGAAGCTTTCTTT,CASSEQADMNTEAFF
NA,TRBV30,TRBJ1-4,NA,TGTGCCTCGAAGCAGGGTGGTGAAAAACTGTTTTTT,CASKQGGEKLFF
NA,TRBV11-2,TRBJ2-7,NA,TGTGCCAGCAGACTAGGGGGAGCCACCTACGAGCAGTACTTC,CASRLGGATYEQYF
NA,TRBV30,TRBJ1-6,NA,TGTGCCTGGACTACAGGCTCGGCCCTCCACTTT,CAWTTGSALHF
NA,TRBV5-6,TRBJ1-5,NA,TGTGCCAGCAGCCTGTCGACAGGCCGGGGGCCCCAGCATTTT,CASSLSTGRGPQHF
TRBD1,TRBV28,TRBJ1-4,NA,TGTGCCAGCAGTCTAACAGGGGAGAGTGAAAAACTGTTTTTT,CASSLTGESEKLFF
TRBD2,TRBV5-1,TRBJ2-7,NA,TGCGCCAGCAGCGCCGGGACTAGCGTCGAGCAGTACTTC,CASSAGTSVEQYF
TRBD1,TRBV27,TRBJ2-7,NA,TGTGCCAGCAGTCCCCGGGACAGATTCTACGAGCAGTACTTC,CASSPRDRFYEQYF
TRBD2,TRBV7-3,TRBJ2-7,NA,TGTGCCAGCAGCCCATCGGGCCCAGGGAGGGACTCCAGAGAGCAGTACTTC,CASSPSGPGRDSREQYF
TRBD1,TRBV5-8,TRBJ1-6,few,TGTGCCAGCAGCCAACAGGGGTTACTGTCACCCCTCCACTTT,CASSQQGLLSPLHF
TRBD1,TRBV6-6,TRBJ2-7,NA,TGTGCCAGCAGTTCAGGACAGGGGGCATCCTACGAGCAGTACTTC,CASSSGQGASYEQYF
TRBD1,TRBV5-1,TRBJ1-4,once,TGCGCCAGCAGCTTGTCTGGGACAGGGATTGAAAAACTGTTTTTT,CASSLSGTGIEKLFF
TRBD1,TRBV25-1,TRBJ1-1,NA,TGTGCCAGCAGTGAATCAGGGGGGAACACTGAAGCTTTCTTT,CASSESGGNTEAFF
NA,TRBV11-3,TRBJ2-1,once,TGTGCCAGCAGCTTAGATAACAGGGCCAATGAGCAGTTCTTC,CASSLDNRANEQFF
TRBD1,TRBV18,TRBJ2-1,NA,TGTGCCAGCTCAGTACACACAGGGGGAAGGAATGAGCAGTTCTTC,CASSVHTGGRNEQFF